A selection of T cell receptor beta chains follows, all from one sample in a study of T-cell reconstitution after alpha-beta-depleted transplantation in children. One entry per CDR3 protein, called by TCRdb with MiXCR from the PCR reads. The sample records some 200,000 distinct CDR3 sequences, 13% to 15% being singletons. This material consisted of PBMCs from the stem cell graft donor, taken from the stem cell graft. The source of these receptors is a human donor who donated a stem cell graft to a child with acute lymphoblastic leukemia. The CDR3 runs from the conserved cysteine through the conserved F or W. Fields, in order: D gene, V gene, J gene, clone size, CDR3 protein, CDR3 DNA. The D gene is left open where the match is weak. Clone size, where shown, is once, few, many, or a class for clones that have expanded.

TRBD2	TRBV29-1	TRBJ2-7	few	CSVVGEPSGRNYEQYF	TGCAGCGTTGTAGGTGAGCCTAGCGGGAGGAACTACGAGCAGTACTTC
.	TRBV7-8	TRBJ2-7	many	CASSPRTQSSYEQYF	TGTGCCAGCAGCCCCCGGACTCAAAGCTCCTACGAGCAGTACTTC
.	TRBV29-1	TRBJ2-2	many	CSVKGRDRTGELFF	TGCAGCGTGAAGGGGAGGGACAGGACCGGGGAGCTGTTTTTT
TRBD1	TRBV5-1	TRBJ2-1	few	CASSPADRGDYNEQFF	TGCGCCAGCAGCCCCGCGGACAGGGGGGACTACAATGAGCAGTTCTTC
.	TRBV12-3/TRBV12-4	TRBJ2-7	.	CASNLDGISYEQYF	TGTGCCAGCAATCTCGACGGGATCTCCTACGAGCAGTACTTC
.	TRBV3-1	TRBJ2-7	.	CASSRVGTSFNRGEQYF	TGTGCCAGCAGCCGGGTAGGCACTAGCTTTAATCGGGGCGAGCAGTACTTC
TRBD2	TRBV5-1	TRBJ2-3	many	CASSLAPAGSSTDTQYF	TGCGCCAGCAGCTTGGCCCCAGCGGGATCCAGCACAGATACGCAGTATTTT
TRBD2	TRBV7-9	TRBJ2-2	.	CASSFLAGMHRVELFF	TGTGCCAGCAGCTTTTTAGCGGGAATGCACCGGGTGGAGCTGTTTTTT
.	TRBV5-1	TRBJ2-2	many	CASSLDPANTGELFF	TGCGCCAGCAGCCTCGACCCAGCGAACACCGGGGAGCTGTTTTTT
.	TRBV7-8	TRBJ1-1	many	CASSPPGEMYLGFF	TGTGCCAGCAGCCCGCCGGGGGAAATGTACCTTGGTTTCTTT
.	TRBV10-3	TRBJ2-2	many	CAISEGQGLGAGELFF	TGTGCCATCAGTGAAGGTCAGGGATTAGGGGCCGGGGAGCTGTTTTTT
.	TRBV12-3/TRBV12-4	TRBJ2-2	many	CASRDKNTGELFF	TGTGCCAGCAGAGACAAGAACACCGGGGAGCTGTTTTTT
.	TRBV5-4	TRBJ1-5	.	CASSLGLADYSNQPQHF	TGTGCCAGCAGCTTGGGTCTGGCGGACTATAGCAATCAGCCCCAGCATTTT
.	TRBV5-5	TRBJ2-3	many	CASSFSLDVAGTDTQYF	TGTGCCAGCAGCTTCTCCCTCGACGTGGCTGGGACAGATACGCAGTATTTT
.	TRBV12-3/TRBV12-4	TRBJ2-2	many	CASSLLVSGELFF	TGTGCCAGCAGTTTACTAGTTTCCGGGGAGCTGTTTTTT
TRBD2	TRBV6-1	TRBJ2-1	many	CATQLAPGGNEQFF	TGTGCCACCCAACTAGCGCCGGGGGGGAATGAGCAGTTCTTC
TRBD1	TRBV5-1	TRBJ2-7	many	CASRPGQVLGGQYF	TGCGCCAGCAGACCGGGACAGGTTCTAGGAGGGCAGTACTTC
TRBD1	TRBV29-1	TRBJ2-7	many	CSVVPGTGVFEQYF	TGCAGCGTTGTACCAGGGACAGGGGTTTTTGAGCAGTACTTC
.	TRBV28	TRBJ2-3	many	CASKRTSLAPTSTDTQYF	TGTGCCAGCAAAAGGACGAGTCTAGCGCCGACTAGCACAGATACGCAGTATTTT
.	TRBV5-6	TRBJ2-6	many	CASSLFRGANVLTF	TGTGCCAGCAGCTTATTCCGAGGGGCCAACGTCCTGACTTTC
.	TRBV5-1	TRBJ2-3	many	CASSSSQRAISTDTQYF	TGCGCCAGCAGCTCCAGCCAGCGGGCGATTAGCACAGATACGCAGTATTTT
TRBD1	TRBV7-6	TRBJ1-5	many	CASSQGGGSNQPQHF	TGTGCCAGCAGCCAGGGGGGAGGTAGCAATCAGCCCCAGCATTTT
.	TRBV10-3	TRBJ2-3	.	CAISDRDTQYF	TGTGCCATCAGTGATAGGGATACGCAGTATTTT
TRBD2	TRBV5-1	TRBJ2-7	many	CASSPRGLAKYEQYF	TGCGCCAGCAGCCCCCGGGGACTAGCAAAGTACGAGCAGTACTTC
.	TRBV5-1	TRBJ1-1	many	CASSQQGNTEAFF	TGCGCCAGCAGCCAACAGGGTAACACTGAAGCTTTCTTT
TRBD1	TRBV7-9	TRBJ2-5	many	CASSPRSKTGVGTQYF	TGTGCCAGCAGCCCCCGGTCCAAGACAGGGGTCGGGACCCAGTACTTC
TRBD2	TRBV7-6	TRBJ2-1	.	CASIRTSGRGVNEQFF	TGTGCCAGCATCAGGACTAGCGGGAGGGGGGTGAATGAGCAGTTCTTC
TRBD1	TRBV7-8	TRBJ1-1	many	CASSSPTGRNTEAFF	TGTGCCAGCAGCTCACCGACAGGGAGGAACACTGAAGCTTTCTTT
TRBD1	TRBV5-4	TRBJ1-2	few	CASSLGDRGRGNYGYTF	TGTGCCAGCAGCTTGGGGGACAGGGGACGGGGGAACTATGGCTACACCTTC
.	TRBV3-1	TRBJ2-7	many	CASSQGDQRIEQYF	TGTGCCAGCAGCCAGGGGGACCAGAGGATCGAGCAGTACTTC
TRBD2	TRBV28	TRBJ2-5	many	CASTPAGGRGGETQYF	TGTGCCAGCACTCCGGCGGGGGGACGAGGGGGAGAGACCCAGTACTTC